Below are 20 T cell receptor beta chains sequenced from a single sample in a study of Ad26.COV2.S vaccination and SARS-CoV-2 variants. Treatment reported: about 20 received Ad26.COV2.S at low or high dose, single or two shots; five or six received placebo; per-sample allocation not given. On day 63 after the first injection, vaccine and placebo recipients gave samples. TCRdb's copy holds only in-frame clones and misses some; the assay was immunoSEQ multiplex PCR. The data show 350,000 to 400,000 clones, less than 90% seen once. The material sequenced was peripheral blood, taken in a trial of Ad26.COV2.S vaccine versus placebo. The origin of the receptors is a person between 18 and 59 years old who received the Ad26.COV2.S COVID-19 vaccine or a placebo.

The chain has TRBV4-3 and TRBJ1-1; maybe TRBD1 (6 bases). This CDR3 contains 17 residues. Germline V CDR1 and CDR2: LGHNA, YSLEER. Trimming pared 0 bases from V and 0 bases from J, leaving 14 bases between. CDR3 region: CASSQDSEGDLNTEAFF. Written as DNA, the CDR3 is TGCGCCAGCAGCCAAGATTCCGAGGGGGACCTGAACACTGAAGCTTTCTTT.

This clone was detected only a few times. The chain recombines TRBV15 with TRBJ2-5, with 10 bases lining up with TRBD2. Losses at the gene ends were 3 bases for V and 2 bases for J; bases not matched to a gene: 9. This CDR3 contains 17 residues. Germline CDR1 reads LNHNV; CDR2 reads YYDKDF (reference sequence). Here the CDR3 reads CATSRGMASGSQETQYF. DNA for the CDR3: TGTGCCACCAGCAGGGGCATGGCTAGCGGGAGTCAAGAGACCCAGTACTTC.

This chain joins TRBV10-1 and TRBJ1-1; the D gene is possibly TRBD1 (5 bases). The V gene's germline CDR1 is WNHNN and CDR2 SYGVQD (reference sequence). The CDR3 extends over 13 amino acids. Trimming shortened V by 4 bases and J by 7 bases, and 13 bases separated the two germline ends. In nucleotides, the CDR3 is TGCGCCAGCAGTGTAGGATGGGGGAATGAAGCTTTCTTT. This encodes CASSVGWGNEAFF.

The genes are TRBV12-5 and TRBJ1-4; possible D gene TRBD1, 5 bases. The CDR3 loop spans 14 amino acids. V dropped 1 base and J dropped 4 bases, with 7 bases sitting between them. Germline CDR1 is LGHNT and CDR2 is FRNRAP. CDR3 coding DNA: TGTGCTAGTGGTTTGGGACAGATTAATGAAAAACTGTTTTTT. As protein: CASGLGQINEKLFF.

CDR3 in amino acids: CASSRSRDSSYNEQFF. The CDR3 DNA follows: TGCGCCAGCAGCAGATCCAGGGATAGCTCCTACAATGAGCAGTTCTTC. The chain links TRBV5-1 to TRBJ2-1, with a possible D match to TRBD1 (5 bases). V dropped 4 bases and J dropped 0 bases, with 14 bases sitting between them. The CDR3 is made up of 16 amino acids. Germline-derived CDR1 and CDR2 are SGHRS and YFSETQ.

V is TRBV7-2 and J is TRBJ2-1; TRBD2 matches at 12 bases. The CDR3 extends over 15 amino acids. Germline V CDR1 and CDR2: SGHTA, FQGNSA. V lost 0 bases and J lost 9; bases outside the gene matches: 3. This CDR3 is CASSLALAGGIEQFF. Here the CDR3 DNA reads TGTGCCAGCAGCTTAGCCCTAGCGGGGGGGATTGAGCAGTTCTTC.

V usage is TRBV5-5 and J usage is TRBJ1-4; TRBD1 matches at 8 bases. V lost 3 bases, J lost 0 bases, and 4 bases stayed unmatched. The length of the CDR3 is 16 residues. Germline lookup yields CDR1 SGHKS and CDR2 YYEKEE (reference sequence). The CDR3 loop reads CASSSDRVATNEKLFF. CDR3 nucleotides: TGTGCCAGCAGCTCGGACAGGGTAGCAACTAATGAAAAACTGTTTTTT.

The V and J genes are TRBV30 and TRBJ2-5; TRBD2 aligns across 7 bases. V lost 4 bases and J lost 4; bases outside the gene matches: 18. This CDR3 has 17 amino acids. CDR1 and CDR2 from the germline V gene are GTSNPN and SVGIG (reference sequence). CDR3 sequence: CAWTGDSPSGPRETQYF. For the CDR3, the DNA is TGTGCCTGGACGGGAGACTCCCCTAGCGGACCTCGAGAGACCCAGTACTTC.

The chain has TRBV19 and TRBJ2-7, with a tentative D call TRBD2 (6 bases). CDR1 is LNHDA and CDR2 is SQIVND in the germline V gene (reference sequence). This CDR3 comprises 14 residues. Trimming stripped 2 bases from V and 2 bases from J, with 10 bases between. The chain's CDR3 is CASSITGGTYEQYF. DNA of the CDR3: TGTGCCAGTAGTATAACCGGGGGAACCTACGAGCAGTACTTC.

CDR3 loop: CASSARQGTYEQYF. CDR3 nucleotide sequence: TGTGCCAGCAGTGCCCGACAGGGAACCTACGAGCAGTACTTC. This chain uses TRBV25-1 with TRBJ2-7, with 7 bases lining up with TRBD1. After removal of 4 bases from V and 2 bases from J, the junction contained 5 bases not matched to a gene. Germline CDR1 and CDR2: MGHDK and SYGVNS. The CDR3 is made up of 14 amino acids.

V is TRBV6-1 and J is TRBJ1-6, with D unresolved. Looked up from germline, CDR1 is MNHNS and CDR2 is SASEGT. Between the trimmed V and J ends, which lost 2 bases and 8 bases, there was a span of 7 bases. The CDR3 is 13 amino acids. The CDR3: CASSEKLDSPLHF. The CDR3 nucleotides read TGTGCCAGCAGTGAAAAACTCGATTCACCCCTCCACTTT.

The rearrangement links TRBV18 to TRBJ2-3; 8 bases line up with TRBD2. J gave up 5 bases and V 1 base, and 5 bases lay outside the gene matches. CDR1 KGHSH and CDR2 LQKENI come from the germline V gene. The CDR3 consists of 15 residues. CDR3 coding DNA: TGTGCCAGCTCACCACTGGCGGGGGGACAAGATACGCAGTATTTT. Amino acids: CASSPLAGGQDTQYF.

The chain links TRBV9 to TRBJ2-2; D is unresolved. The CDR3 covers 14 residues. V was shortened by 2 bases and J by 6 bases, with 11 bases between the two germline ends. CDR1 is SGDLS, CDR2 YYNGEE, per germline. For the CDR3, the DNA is TGTGCCAGCAGCGTGGCTTTTGGCCCCGGGGAGCTGTTTTTT. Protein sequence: CASSVAFGPGELFF.

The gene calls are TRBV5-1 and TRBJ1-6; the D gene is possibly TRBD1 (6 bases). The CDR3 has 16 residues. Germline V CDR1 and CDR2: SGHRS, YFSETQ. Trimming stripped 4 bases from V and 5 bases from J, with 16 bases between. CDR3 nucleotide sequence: TGCGCCAGCAGCAGGGGACATCCGGGCGATAATTCACCCCTCCACTTT. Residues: CASSRGHPGDNSPLHF.

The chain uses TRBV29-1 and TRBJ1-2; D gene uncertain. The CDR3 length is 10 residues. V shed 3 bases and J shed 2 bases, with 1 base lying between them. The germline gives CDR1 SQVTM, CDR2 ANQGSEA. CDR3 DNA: TGCAGCGTTGAGAACTATGGCTACACCTTC. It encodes CSVENYGYTF.

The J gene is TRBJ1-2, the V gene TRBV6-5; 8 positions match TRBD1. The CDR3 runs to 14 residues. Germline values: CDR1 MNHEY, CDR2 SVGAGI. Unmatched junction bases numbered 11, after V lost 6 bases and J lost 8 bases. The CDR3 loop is CASRVPGGAGGYTF. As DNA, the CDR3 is TGTGCCAGCAGGGTACCAGGGGGCGCGGGGGGCTACACCTTC.

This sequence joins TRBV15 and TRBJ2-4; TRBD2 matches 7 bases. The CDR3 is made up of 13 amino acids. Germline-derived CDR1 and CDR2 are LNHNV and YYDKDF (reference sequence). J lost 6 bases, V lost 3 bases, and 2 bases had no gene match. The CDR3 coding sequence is TGTGCCACCAGCAGTAGGGAGGGAAACATTCAGTACTTC. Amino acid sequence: CATSSREGNIQYF.

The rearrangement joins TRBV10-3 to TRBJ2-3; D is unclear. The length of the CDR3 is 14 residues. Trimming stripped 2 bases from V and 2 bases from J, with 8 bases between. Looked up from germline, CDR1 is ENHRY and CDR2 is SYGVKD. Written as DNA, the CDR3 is TGTGCCATCAGTGAGGGGCTAACCACAGATACGCAGTATTTT. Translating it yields CAISEGLTTDTQYF.

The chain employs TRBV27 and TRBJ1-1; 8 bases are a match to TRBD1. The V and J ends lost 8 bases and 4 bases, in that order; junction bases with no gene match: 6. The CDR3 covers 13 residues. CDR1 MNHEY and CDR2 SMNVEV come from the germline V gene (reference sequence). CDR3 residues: CASRQGLSTEAFF. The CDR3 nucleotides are TGTGCCAGCCGACAGGGGTTGAGCACTGAAGCTTTCTTT.

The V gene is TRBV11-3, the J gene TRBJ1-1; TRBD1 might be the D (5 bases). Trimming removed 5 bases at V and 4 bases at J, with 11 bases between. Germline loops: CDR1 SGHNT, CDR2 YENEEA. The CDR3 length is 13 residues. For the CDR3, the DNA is TGTGCCAGCAGCGGAACCGGGGGCACTGAAGCTTTCTTT. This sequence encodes CASSGTGGTEAFF.